One and the same sample provided the 5 T cell receptor beta chains below, sequenced in a study of blood T cell repertoires in COVID-19. Produced via immunoSEQ multiplex PCR; TCRdb's table is partial and in-frame only. The table has approximately 150,000 clones, around 80% seen once. Source material: peripheral blood. The receptors here all came from a woman between 50 and 59 years old in a cohort sampled during active or convalescent COVID-19.

The chain links TRBV12-3 or TRBV12-4 to TRBJ2-3; 8 bases map to TRBD2. V lost 6 bases to trimming and J lost 10 bases; unmatched junction nucleotides: 9. This CDR3 has 13 residues. The CDR3 here is CASSRLASGAQYF. As DNA, the CDR3 is TGTGCCAGCAGCAGACTAGCGTCGGGTGCGCAGTATTTT.

The chain uses TRBV5-5 and TRBJ1-2; unclear D gene. The CDR3 has 15 residues. Germline V lookup: CDR1 SGHKS, CDR2 YYEKEE (reference sequence). Trimming shortened V by 0 bases and J by 5 bases, and 14 bases separated the two germline ends. CDR3 protein: CASSLGSGTGYGYTF. Written as DNA, the CDR3 is TGTGCCAGCAGCTTGGGCAGCGGCACGGGATATGGCTACACCTTC.

V is TRBV5-5 and J is TRBJ1-4, with D perhaps matching TRBD1 (5 bases). There are 16 residues in the CDR3. CDR1 is SGHKS and CDR2 is YYEKEE in the germline V gene (reference sequence). Trimming left V 4 bases short and J 0 bases short, with 13 bases between. CDR3 amino acids: CASSPTVLPTNEKLFF. The CDR3 DNA is TGTGCCAGCAGCCCGACAGTTCTCCCAACTAATGAAAAACTGTTTTTT. Full variable domain (rest looked up from reference TRBV5-5 and TRBJ1-4): DAGVTQSPTHLIKTRGQQVTLRCSPISGHKSVSWYQQVLGQGPQFIFQYYEKEERGRGNFPDRFSARQFPNYSSELNVNALLLGDSALYLCASSPTVLPTNEKLFFGSGTQLSVL.

This clone came up a few times. The chain recombines TRBV4-1 with TRBJ2-5; 11 bases are shared with TRBD2. Germline CDR1 MGHRA, CDR2 YSYEKL. V lost 0 bases and J lost 3; bases outside the gene matches: 0. CDR3 size: 15 residues. CDR3 coding DNA: TGCGCCAGCAGCCAAGAGACTAGCGGGGAAGAGACCCAGTACTTC. This codes for CASSQETSGEETQYF.

This clone showed up just a few times. The V call is TRBV10-2, the J call TRBJ1-5; D not certain. The CDR3 covers 14 residues. V was cut by 6 bases and J by 0 bases, with 9 bases left in between. Germline V gene lookup returns CDR1 WSHSY and CDR2 SAAADI. Here the CDR3 reads CASRGRYSNQPQHF. In DNA form, the CDR3 reads TGCGCCAGCAGGGGCAGATATAGCAATCAGCCCCAGCATTTT.